The source of this T cell receptor beta chain is a study of patients and donors after allogeneic stem cell transplantation. The CDR3 sequence is 12 residues long. CDR1 is MGHDK and CDR2 is SYGVNS in the germline V gene. The V end was cut by 6 bases, the J end by 1 base, with 6 bases between. TCRdb re-called the RT-PCR reads through MiXCR, storing one row per CDR3 protein. This table holds about a million distinct CDR3 sequences, about 20% found once. The clonotype originates from a human donor who was either an allogeneic HSCT recipient or a stem cell or donor lymphocyte infusion donor (not recorded which). It is not recorded whose cells these are; they may come from a transplant donor. J is TRBJ1-1 and V is TRBV25-1; D ambiguous. The sample taken for sequencing was blood, either unsorted or a sorted T cell fraction (not recorded which). The CDR3 spells CASRFQNTEAFF. CDR3 DNA: TGTGCCAGCAGATTCCAGAACACTGAAGCTTTCTTT.